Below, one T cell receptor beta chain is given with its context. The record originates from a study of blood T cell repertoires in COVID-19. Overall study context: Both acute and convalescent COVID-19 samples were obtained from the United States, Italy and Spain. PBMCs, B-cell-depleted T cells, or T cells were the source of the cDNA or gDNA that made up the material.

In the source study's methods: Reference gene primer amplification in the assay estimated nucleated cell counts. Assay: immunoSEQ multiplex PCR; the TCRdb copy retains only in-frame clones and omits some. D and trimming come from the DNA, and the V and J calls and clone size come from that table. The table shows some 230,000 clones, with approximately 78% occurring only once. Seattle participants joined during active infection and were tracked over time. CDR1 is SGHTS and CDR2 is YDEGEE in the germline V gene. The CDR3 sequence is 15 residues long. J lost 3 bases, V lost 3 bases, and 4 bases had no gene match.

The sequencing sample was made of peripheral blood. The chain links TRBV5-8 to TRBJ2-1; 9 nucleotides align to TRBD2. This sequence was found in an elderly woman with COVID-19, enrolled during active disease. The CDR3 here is CASSSGTSFYNEQFF. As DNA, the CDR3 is TGTGCCAGCAGCTCCGGGACTAGCTTCTACAATGAGCAGTTCTTC.